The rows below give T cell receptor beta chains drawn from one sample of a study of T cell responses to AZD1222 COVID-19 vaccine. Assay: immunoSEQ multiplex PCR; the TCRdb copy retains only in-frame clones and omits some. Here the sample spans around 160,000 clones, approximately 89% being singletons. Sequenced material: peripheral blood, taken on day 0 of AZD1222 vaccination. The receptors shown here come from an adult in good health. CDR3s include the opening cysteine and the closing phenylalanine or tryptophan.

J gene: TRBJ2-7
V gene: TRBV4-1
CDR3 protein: CASSQVIRGYEQYF

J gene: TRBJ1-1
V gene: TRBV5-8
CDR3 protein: CASSWEDRAYTEAFF

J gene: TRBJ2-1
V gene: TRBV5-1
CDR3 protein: CASRAGGAYNSNEQFF

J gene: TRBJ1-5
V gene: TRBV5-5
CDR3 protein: CASSLAFQDSNQPQHF

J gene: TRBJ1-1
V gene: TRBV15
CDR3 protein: CATSRKKNTEAFF

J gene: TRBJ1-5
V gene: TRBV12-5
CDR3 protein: CASGLTRDDNQPQHF

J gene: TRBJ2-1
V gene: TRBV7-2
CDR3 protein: CASSRRGGLYNEQFF

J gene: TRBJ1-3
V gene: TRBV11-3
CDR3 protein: CASSLGSSSSGNTIYF

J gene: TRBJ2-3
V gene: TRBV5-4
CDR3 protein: CASSQGRTDTQYF

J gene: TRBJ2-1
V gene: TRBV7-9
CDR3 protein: CASSRTSSSYNEQFF

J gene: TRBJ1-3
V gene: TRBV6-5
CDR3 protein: CARCRQGARGNTIYF

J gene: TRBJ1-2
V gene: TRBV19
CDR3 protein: CASSISGTGYTF

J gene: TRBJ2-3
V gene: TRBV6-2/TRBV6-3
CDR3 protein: CASSYRGSTRDTQYF

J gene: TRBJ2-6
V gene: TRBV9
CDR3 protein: CASRSSGANVLTF

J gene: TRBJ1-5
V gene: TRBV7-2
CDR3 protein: CASSSGGGSNQPQHF

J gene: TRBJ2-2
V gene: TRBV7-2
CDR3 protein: CASTTGQINTGELFF

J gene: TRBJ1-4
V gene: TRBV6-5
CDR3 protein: CASSILTGTAEELFF

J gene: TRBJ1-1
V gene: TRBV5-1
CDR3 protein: CASSLEGQGEEAFF

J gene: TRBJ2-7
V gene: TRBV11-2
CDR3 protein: CASSLDPYRGDEQYF

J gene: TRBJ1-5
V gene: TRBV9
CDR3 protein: CASSVGAGYQPQHF

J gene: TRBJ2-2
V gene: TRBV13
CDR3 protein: CASSFRYTGELFF

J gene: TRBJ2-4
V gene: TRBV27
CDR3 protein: CASKGDRGKNIQYF

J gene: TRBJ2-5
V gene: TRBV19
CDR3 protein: CASSLTGTGKETQYF

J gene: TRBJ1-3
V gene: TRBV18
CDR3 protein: CASSSETVSGNTIYF

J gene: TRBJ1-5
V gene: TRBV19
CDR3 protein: CASSHQASGQPQHF

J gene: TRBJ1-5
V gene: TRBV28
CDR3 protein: CASRDSNQPQHF

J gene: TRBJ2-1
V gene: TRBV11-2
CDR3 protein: CASSFPSSSSYNEQFF

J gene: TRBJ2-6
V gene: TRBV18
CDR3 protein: CASSPTGSGANVLTF

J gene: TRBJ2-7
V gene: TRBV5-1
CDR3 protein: CASSLLGGGANEQYF

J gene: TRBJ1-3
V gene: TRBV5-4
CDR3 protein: CASSLGGTPSGNTIYF

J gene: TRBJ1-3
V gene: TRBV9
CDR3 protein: CASSAAKERAPGNTIYF

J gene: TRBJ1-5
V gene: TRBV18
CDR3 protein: CASSPPDARSKPQHF

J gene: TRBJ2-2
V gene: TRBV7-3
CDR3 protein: CASSRDGSRELFF

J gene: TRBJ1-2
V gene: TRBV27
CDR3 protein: CASSLWGNYGYTF

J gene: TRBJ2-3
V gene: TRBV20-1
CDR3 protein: CSVIGTDTQYF

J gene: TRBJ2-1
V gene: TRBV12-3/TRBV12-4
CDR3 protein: CASSFGGNEQFF

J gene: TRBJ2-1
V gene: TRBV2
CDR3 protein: CASGAGVSNEQFF

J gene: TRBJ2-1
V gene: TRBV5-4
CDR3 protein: CASSLRQGSVYNEQFF

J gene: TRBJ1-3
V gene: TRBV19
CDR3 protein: CASSIDGHSGNTIYF

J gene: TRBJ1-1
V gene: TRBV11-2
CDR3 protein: CASSLGLTTAFF

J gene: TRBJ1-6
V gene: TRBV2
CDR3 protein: CASSEDAATNSPLHF

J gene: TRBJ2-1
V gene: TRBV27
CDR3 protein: CASRRQENNEQFF

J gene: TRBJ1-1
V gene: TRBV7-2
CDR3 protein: CASSHDRGAQNTEAFF

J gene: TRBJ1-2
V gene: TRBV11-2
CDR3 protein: CASSLSFQGGGYTF

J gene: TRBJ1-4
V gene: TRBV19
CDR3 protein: CASRRTGGAREKLFF

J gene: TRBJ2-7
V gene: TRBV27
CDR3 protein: CASSLLDTALYEQYF

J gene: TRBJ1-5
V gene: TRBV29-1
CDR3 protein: CSAATEEHSNQPQHF

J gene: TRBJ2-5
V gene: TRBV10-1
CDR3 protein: CASSESCSRGAREQQETQYF

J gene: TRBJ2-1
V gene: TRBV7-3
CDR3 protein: CASSLSSTNYNEQFF

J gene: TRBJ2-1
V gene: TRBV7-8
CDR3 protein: CASSPPGQNYNEQFF

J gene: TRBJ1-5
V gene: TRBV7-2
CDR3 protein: CASSLGQGGDRWGNQPQHF

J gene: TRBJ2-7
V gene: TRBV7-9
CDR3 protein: CASSLSRVNEQYF

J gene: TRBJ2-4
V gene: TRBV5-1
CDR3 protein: CASSYKTGYKYF

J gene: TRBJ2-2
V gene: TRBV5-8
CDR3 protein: CASSLRLQGTGELFF